This T cell receptor (beta chain) emerged from a study of blood T cell repertoires in COVID-19 (dated by TCRdb to the early 2020s). Regarding the research as a whole: The collaborator samples originated in the United States, Italy and Spain and spanned the acute and convalescent phases of COVID-19. Samples were obtained from the ongoing ImmuneRACE study (first 160 participants) and from about 1,300 subjects provided by 6 global collaborators. Where available, HLA class I and class II types were obtained from metadata supplied by the sample provider rather than from assay-based typing. The sample metadata nearly always contained a de-identified subject ID, COVID-19 status, age in years and sex. The repertoires were made available in a free public database intended to serve as a resource for research on the immune response to SARS-CoV-2. Deeply sampled blood TCRbeta repertoires from subjects exposed to, actively infected with, or recovered from COVID-19 were included in the dataset. The prospective study material was composed of cDNA or gDNA derived from T cells, B-cell-depleted T cells, or PBMCs. General findings and caveats noted by the study authors: Clinical and demographic metadata were provided uncurated, with the amount varying by source and participant.

TCRbeta CDR3 regions were amplified from genomic DNA using the immunoSEQ Assay, a bias-controlled multiplex PCR. The paper's data handling went like this. The number of nucleated cells in each sample was estimated from the amplification of reference gene primers within the assay. To quantify the absolute abundance of each unique TCRbeta CDR3 rearrangement, sequence reads were collapsed and filtered. For each sample, productive Simpson clonality was calculated as the square root of Simpson's diversity index across productive rearrangements. TCRdb re-hosts the immuneACCESS table, in-frame sequences only. Its copies lack some clones; in the studies checked, an unresolved V gene accounts for under half of them, and the cause for the rest is not known. That table furnishes V, J and clone size, whereas the DNA furnished D and trimming. The sample yields tens of thousands of clones; 83% were counted once. Over 3.5% of the sample is held by the ten biggest clonotypes.

Whole blood was collected in K2EDTA tubes by collaborating institutions according to the institutions' own protocols. Collaborator samples were shipped for TCRbeta analysis as frozen whole blood, isolated PBMCs, or DNA extracted from either sample type. There are 18 amino acids in the CDR3, from cysteine to phenylalanine inclusive. The sequence is cut down to CDR3 DNA, 54 bases in frame from base 1. The junction shows trimming of 1 base on V and 3 bases on J, and the gene matches do not reach 8 bases of it. As encoded in the germline V gene, CDR1 is SGHDN while CDR2 is FVKESK. In the case of this clone: This clone's antigen is unknown. No per-base quality is available; no much larger clone lies one base away.

Sequenced sample: peripheral blood. The sequence is built from TRBV14 and TRBJ2-2; TRBD1 matches 10 bases in the middle. The clonotype comes from a man between 50 and 59 years old with acute or convalescent COVID-19. The sequenced DNA is TGTGCCAGCAGCCAAGCTGTTCGACAGGGGGCCTACACCGGGGAGCTGTTTTTT. It specifies CASSQAVRQGAYTGELFF.